This record covers a single T cell receptor beta chain. Amplified regions were TCR beta CDR3 sequences from RNA transcripts. Initially, a first-round RT-PCR of the TCR CDR3 employed the HTBI primer set. A single record per CDR3 protein comes from TCRdb applying MiXCR to the multiplex PCR reads. The data show approximately 560,000 distinct CDR3 sequences, around 45% seen once. The CDR3 contains 15 residues. Germline V CDR1 and CDR2: MNHNS, SASEGT. Trimming at V came to 9 bases and at J to 5 bases, leaving 10 bases not matched to a gene. This sample is drawn from a study of T cells in Graves' hyperthyroidism and ophthalmopathy.

Sequences were obtained from peripheral blood or thyroid tissue (not recorded which). The receptor's source is a woman younger than 35 with Graves' hyperthyroidism. The rearrangement links TRBV6-1 to TRBJ2-2; 9 nucleotides align to TRBD2. CDR3 DNA: TGTGCCAGTCAGACTAGCGGAGATGGAACCGGGGAGCTGTTTTTT. Translated, it gives CASQTSGDGTGELFF.